What follows is one TCR beta chain and its context. Those who participated ranged in age from 18 to 89 years and resided in about two dozen US areas. Participants' reported clinical history set cohort assignment. Recovery among Cohort 3 donors was established by two negative PCRs, clearance, or symptom resolution. Here immunoSEQ multiplex PCR was the method, and the copy in TCRdb shows in-frame clones only, minus some. Of 250,000 or so clones in the sample, around 86% were seen once. The sample is drawn from a study of blood T cell repertoires in COVID-19. The overall study: Samples came from the United States, Italy and Spain, spanning acute and convalescent COVID-19.

V dropped 6 bases and J dropped 2; count of bases not matched to a gene: 11. The germline V gene encodes CDR1 MNHEY and CDR2 SVGEGT. The CDR3 runs to 19 residues. This sequence was found in a woman aged 18-29 years who had recovered from COVID-19. The sequenced sample was PBMCs or T cells enriched from blood (not recorded which). This rearrangement joins TRBV6-2 or TRBV6-3 to TRBJ2-1; the match to TRBD2 covers 15 bases. CDR3 coding DNA: TGTGCCAGCAGCCCTGGACTAGCGGGGGGGATTCGTACCTACAATGAGCAGTTCTTC. As protein: CASSPGLAGGIRTYNEQFF.